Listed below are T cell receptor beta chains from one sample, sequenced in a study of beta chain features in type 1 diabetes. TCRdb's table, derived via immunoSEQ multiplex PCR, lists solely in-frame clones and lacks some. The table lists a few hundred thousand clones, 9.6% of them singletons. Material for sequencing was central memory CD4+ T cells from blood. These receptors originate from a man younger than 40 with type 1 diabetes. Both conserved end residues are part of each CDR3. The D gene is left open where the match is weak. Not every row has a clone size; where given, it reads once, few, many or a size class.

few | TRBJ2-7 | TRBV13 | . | TGTGCCAGCAGTCAAAATTCGGGGCGCTACGAGCAGTACTTC | CASSQNSGRYEQYF
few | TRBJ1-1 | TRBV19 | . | TGTGCCAGTAGTATCCAGCCGAACACTGAAGCTTTCTTT | CASSIQPNTEAFF
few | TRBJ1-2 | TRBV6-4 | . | TGTGCCAGCAGTGCGGACATCATGGGGGGCGGCTACACCTTC | CASSADIMGGGYTF
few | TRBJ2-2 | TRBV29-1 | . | TGCAGCGTTGGAGTTGGCCGACCGGGAACCGGGGAGCTGTTTTTT | CSVGVGRPGTGELFF
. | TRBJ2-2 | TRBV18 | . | TGTGCCAGCTCCCCAAAACGAAGGGGCAACACCGGGGAGCTGTTTTTT | CASSPKRRGNTGELFF
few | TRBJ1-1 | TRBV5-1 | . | TGCGCCAGCAGCTTGGTGGCAGGGAGCACTGAAGCTTTCTTT | CASSLVAGSTEAFF
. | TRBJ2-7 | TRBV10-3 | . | TGTGCCAGCAGCCAACAGGGAAATACCAACGAGCAGTACTTC | CASSQQGNTNEQYF
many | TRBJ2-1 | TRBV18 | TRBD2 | TGTGCCAGCTCACCCCCCTCTAGCGGGGGGTTCAATGAGCAGTTCTTC | CASSPPSSGGFNEQFF
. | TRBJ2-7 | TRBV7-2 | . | TGTGCCAGCAGTGGGAACAGCGCGGGGTCCTACGAGCAGTACTTC | CASSGNSAGSYEQYF
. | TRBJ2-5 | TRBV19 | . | TGTGCCTCACGGATGGCAGAGACCCAGTACTTC | CASRMAETQYF
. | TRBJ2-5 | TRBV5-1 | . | TGCGCCAGCAGCCCCGACAGAACCGAGACCCAGTACTTC | CASSPDRTETQYF
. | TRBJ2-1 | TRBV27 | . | TGTGCCAGCAGTTTATCGACAGGAGCTAGCTTGGGTGAGCAGTTCTTC | CASSLSTGASLGEQFF
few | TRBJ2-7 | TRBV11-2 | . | TGTGCCACCAGGGGGGAGACCTACGAGCAGTACTTC | CATRGETYEQYF
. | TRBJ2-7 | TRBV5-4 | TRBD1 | TGTGCCAGCAGCTCCAAGGACAGGGGCCTCGGCGAGCAGTACTTC | CASSSKDRGLGEQYF
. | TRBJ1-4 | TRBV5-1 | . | TGCGCCAGCGGGGCAGGGAATAATGAAAAACTGTTTTTT | CASGAGNNEKLFF
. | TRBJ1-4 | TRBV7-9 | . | TGTGCCAGCAGCCCACGGTCGGCAGCGGCCGATGAAAAACTGTTTTTT | CASSPRSAAADEKLFF
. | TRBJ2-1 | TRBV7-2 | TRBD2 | TGTGCCAGCAGCTTAGGAGCGGGAGGGTACTATGAGCAGTTCTTC | CASSLGAGGYYEQFF
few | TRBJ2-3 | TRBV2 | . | TGTGCCAGCAGATTCGGTTTGGATACGCAGTATTTT | CASRFGLDTQYF
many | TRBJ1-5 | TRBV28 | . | TGTGCCAGCAGCTCCCAATTTCCCGAAGGCAATCAGCCCCAGCATTTT | CASSSQFPEGNQPQHF
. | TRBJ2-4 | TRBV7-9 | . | TGCGCCAGCAGCCAAGACGGGCAGGGAAACATTCAGTACTTC | CASSQDGQGNIQYF
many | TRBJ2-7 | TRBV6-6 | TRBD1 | TGTGCCAGCAGTTACTCGGGACAGGGGGACCCCTACGAGCAGTACTTC | CASSYSGQGDPYEQYF
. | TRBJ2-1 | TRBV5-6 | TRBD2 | TGTGCCAGCAGCTCGACTAGCGCCGACAATGAGCAGTTCTTC | CASSSTSADNEQFF
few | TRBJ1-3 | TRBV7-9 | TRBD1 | TGTGCCAGCAGCTTGGCAGGGGGAGGAAACACCATATATTTT | CASSLAGGGNTIYF
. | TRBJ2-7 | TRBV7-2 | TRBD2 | TGCGCCAGCAGCCAAGCAAGGCGGGAGGATCTTTACGAGCAGTACTTC | CASSQARREDLYEQYF
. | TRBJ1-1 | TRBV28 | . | TGTGCCAGCAGCCCGCCCGGGGGGACCACTGAAGCTTTCTTT | CASSPPGGTTEAFF
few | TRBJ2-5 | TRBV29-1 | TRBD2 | TGCAGCGTTGGGGATCGGGGACTAGCGAGACAGACCCAGTACTTC | CSVGDRGLARQTQYF
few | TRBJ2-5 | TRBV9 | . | TGTGCCAGCAGCCCCAGGTGGGGGCTTCAAGAGACCCAGTACTTC | CASSPRWGLQETQYF
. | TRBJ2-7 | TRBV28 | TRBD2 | TGTGCCAGCAGTTTAGAGACACGCACTAGCGGGAGTCCCAACGAGCAGTACTTC | CASSLETRTSGSPNEQYF